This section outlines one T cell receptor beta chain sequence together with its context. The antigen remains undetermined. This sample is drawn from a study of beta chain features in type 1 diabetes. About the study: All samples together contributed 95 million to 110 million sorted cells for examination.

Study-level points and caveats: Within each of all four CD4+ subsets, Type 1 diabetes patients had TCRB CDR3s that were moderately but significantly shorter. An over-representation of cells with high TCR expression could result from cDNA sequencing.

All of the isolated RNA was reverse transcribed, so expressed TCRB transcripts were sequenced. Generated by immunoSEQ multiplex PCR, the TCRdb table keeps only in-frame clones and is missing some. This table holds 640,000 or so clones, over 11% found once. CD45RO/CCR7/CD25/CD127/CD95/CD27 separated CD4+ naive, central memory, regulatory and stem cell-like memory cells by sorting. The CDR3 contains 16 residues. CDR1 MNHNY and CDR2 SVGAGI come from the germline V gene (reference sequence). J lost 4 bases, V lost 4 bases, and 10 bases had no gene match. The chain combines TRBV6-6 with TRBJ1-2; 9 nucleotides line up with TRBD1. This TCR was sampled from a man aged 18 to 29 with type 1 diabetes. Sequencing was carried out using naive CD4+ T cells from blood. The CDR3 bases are TGTGCCAGCAGTTCCCCGAACAGGGGGCGCAGCTATGGCTACACCTTC. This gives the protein CASSSPNRGRSYGYTF.